A selection of T cell receptor beta chains follows, all from one sample in a study of OX40 agonist ivuxolimab in advanced cancers. Assay used: immunoSEQ multiplex PCR; TCRdb lists only in-frame clones, some missing. The sample carries some 64,000 clones, approximately 83% recorded once. Sequences were derived from CD4+ or CD8+ T cells sorted from blood, sampled in a trial of the OX40 agonist ivuxolimab. These receptors all come from an adult with an advanced solid tumor such as melanoma, head and neck, liver or kidney cancer. The CDR3 runs from the conserved cysteine through the conserved F or W. D genes are given only for firm matches. Expanded clones get a size class; other rows say once, few or many, or leave the size out.

D gene	clone size	V gene	J gene	CDR3 DNA	CDR3 protein
TRBD1	-	TRBV7-6	TRBJ1-4	TGTGCCAGCAGGCGACAGGGCCGTGAAAAACTGTTTTTT	CASRRQGREKLFF
TRBD1	-	TRBV11-1	TRBJ2-2	TGTGCCAGCAGCCTACGGTCGGGACAGGGGGCCGACGGGGAGCTGTTTTTT	CASSLRSGQGADGELFF
-	-	TRBV28	TRBJ1-1	TGTGCCAGCAGTTTACCCCATCGGAGGGTTTTACACACTGAAGCTTTCTTT	CASSLPHRRVLHTEAFF
TRBD1	-	TRBV18	TRBJ1-4	TGTGCCAGCTCACTACAGGGGGCCGATGAAAAACTGTTTTTT	CASSLQGADEKLFF
TRBD1	-	TRBV5-4	TRBJ2-5	TGTGCCAGCAGTTTTTGGCTGGGACAGATTCAAGAGACCCAGTACTTC	CASSFWLGQIQETQYF
TRBD1	medium-sized	TRBV19	TRBJ1-2	TGTGCCAGTAGTATCCTGGACAGGTATGGCTACACCTTC	CASSILDRYGYTF
TRBD1	-	TRBV5-4	TRBJ1-3	TGTGCCAGCAGCTTGGCCGTAGGACAGGTACCTTCTGGAAACACCATATATTTT	CASSLAVGQVPSGNTIYF
-	-	TRBV10-3	TRBJ2-3	TGTGCCATCAGTTCCGGACCAGCTAGCACAGATACGCAGTATTTT	CAISSGPASTDTQYF
-	-	TRBV5-1	TRBJ2-5	TGCGCCAGCAGCTTGTTAGGGACCGGCCCCGAGACCCAGTACTTC	CASSLLGTGPETQYF
TRBD1	-	TRBV5-1	TRBJ1-1	TGCGCCAGCAGCTTTCCAGGGGGTGACACTGAAGCTTTCTTT	CASSFPGGDTEAFF
-	-	TRBV11-2	TRBJ1-5	TGTGCCAGCAGCCTAGGGGTCGGCCAGCCCCAGCATTTT	CASSLGVGQPQHF
-	-	TRBV29-1	TRBJ1-1	TGCAGCGTTGAAGGTTGGGGAAGAGGGGACACTGAAGCTTTCTTT	CSVEGWGRGDTEAFF
-	-	TRBV19	TRBJ1-5	TGTGCCAGTAGTGGGCAGAAGAATCAGCCCCAGCATTTT	CASSGQKNQPQHF
-	-	TRBV18	TRBJ1-4	TGTGCCAGCTCACCAGTAGCAGGTCAACTGTTTTTT	CASSPVAGQLFF
TRBD2	-	TRBV27	TRBJ2-5	TGTGCCAGCAGTCGAACCGGGACTAGCGGGACCCGAAACCAAGAGACCCAGTACTTC	CASSRTGTSGTRNQETQYF
TRBD1	-	TRBV6-6	TRBJ1-3	TGTGCCAGCAGCCTACAGGGGGCGTCCGGAAACACCATATATTTT	CASSLQGASGNTIYF
-	-	TRBV29-1	TRBJ2-7	TGCAGCGCCTCGAGAGGGGGGGAATACGAGCAGTACTTC	CSASRGGEYEQYF
-	-	TRBV19	TRBJ1-2	TGTGCCAGTTCAGAGGGGGTACGTGGCTATGGCTACACCTTC	CASSEGVRGYGYTF
TRBD2	-	TRBV9	TRBJ2-3	TGTGCCAGCAGCGTGGACATAGCGGGGGGGCCGGCAGATACGCAGTATTTT	CASSVDIAGGPADTQYF
TRBD2	-	TRBV5-1	TRBJ2-3	TGCGCCAGCAGCACCGGGACTAGCGGGACTACAGATACGCAGTATTTT	CASSTGTSGTTDTQYF
-	-	TRBV7-2	TRBJ2-5	TGTGCCAGCAGCTTAGGGTCGATCCAAGAGACCCAGTACTTC	CASSLGSIQETQYF
-	-	TRBV10-3	TRBJ1-4	TGTGCCATCAGTGATGTTGGCAGACCGGAAAAACTGTTTTTT	CAISDVGRPEKLFF
TRBD2	-	TRBV7-9	TRBJ2-1	TGTGCCAGCAGCCGTTGGACTAGCGGGTGGGATGAGCAGTTCTTC	CASSRWTSGWDEQFF
-	-	TRBV7-3	TRBJ1-6	TGTGCCAGCAGCTTAAAGGGAAGCGGTGGTTCACCCCTCCACTTT	CASSLKGSGGSPLHF
TRBD2	-	TRBV6-1	TRBJ2-1	TGTGCCAGCAGTGCATCGGGACTAGCGTATACGCCACCTTACAATGAGCAGTTCTTC	CASSASGLAYTPPYNEQFF
-	few	TRBV20-1	TRBJ1-1	TGCAGTGCTATCTCCGGGACAGAAGCTTTCTTT	CSAISGTEAFF
TRBD1	-	TRBV25-1	TRBJ2-7	TGTGCCAGCAGTGTGGGACAGGGGGTACCCTACGAGCAGTACTTC	CASSVGQGVPYEQYF
TRBD2	-	TRBV5-4	TRBJ2-1	TGTGCCAGCAGCTCCGCTAGCGGGGGGGCCGTCTATGAGCAGTTCTTC	CASSSASGGAVYEQFF
-	-	TRBV19	TRBJ1-1	TGTGCCAGTAGTGGGGGATATAAGAAGAACACTGAAGCTTTCTTT	CASSGGYKKNTEAFF
-	-	TRBV11-2	TRBJ1-4	TGTGCCAGCAGCTCCCCCCGTAGGACAACGAAAAAACTGTTTTTT	CASSSPRRTTKKLFF
TRBD1	few	TRBV19	TRBJ1-5	TGTGCCAGCTCCTTGACAGGGGCCACTAATCAGCCCCAGCATTTT	CASSLTGATNQPQHF
TRBD1	-	TRBV5-5	TRBJ2-7	TGTGCCAGCAGCTTGGTAGGGACAGGGGACTACGAGCAGTACTTC	CASSLVGTGDYEQYF